This is a list of T cell receptor beta chains from one sample in a study of blood T cells in healthy people across ages. A single record per CDR3 protein comes from TCRdb applying MiXCR to the 5' RACE reads. The sample lists around 1,000,000 distinct CDR3 sequences, 25% seen once, with approximately 0.79% in the top ten. These records were also assigned to another study, of T cells of mothers and their children.

The sequenced material came from blood. All receptors come from a girl aged 2-10 years in good health. Both conserved end residues are part of each CDR3. Fields, in order: V gene, D gene, CDR3 length, J gene, clone size, CDR3 DNA, CDR3 protein. A D gene is named only where the DNA matches it firmly. Size is stated for part of the rows, as once, few or many counts, or as a class when the clone is expanded.

v_call: TRBV12-3/TRBV12-4; d_call: -; cdr3_length: 14; j_call: TRBJ2-3; clone_size: few; cdr3_nt: TGTGCCAGCAGTCCCGGGGCCGACACAGATACGCAGTATTTT; cdr3_aa: CASSPGADTDTQYF
v_call: TRBV11-2; d_call: TRBD2; cdr3_length: 16; j_call: TRBJ2-7; clone_size: -; cdr3_nt: TGTGCCAGCAGCTTAGACGCGGGAGTTCTATCCTACGAGCAGTACTTC; cdr3_aa: CASSLDAGVLSYEQYF
v_call: TRBV4-2; d_call: TRBD2; cdr3_length: 14; j_call: TRBJ2-5; clone_size: few; cdr3_nt: TGTGCCAGCAGCCAATTCCAGCGGGAGGAGACCCAGTACTTC; cdr3_aa: CASSQFQREETQYF
v_call: TRBV29-1; d_call: -; cdr3_length: 12; j_call: TRBJ1-2; clone_size: -; cdr3_nt: TGCAGCGCTACGGGGTTTGGCTATGGCTACACCTTC; cdr3_aa: CSATGFGYGYTF
v_call: TRBV4-1; d_call: -; cdr3_length: 15; j_call: TRBJ1-2; clone_size: -; cdr3_nt: TGCGCCAGCAGCCAAAGACCTGGCCTTAACTATGGCTACACCTTC; cdr3_aa: CASSQRPGLNYGYTF
v_call: TRBV3-1; d_call: TRBD2; cdr3_length: 18; j_call: TRBJ2-3; clone_size: -; cdr3_nt: TGTGCCAGCAGCCCCTATCAGGGCATAGCGGGAGGGCCAGATACGCAGTATTTT; cdr3_aa: CASSPYQGIAGGPDTQYF
v_call: TRBV12-3/TRBV12-4; d_call: -; cdr3_length: 14; j_call: TRBJ1-6; clone_size: -; cdr3_nt: TGTGCCAGCACCTCGGGGAGCCGGGGCTCACCCCTCCACTTT; cdr3_aa: CASTSGSRGSPLHF
v_call: TRBV12-3/TRBV12-4; d_call: -; cdr3_length: 13; j_call: TRBJ1-2; clone_size: -; cdr3_nt: TGTGCCAGCAGGTCGGACTTGGGGCATGGCTACACCTTC; cdr3_aa: CASRSDLGHGYTF
v_call: TRBV20-1; d_call: -; cdr3_length: 15; j_call: TRBJ1-5; clone_size: -; cdr3_nt: TGCAGTGCTAGAGAGACAGGTTTTTTAGGTCAGCCCCAGCATTTT; cdr3_aa: CSARETGFLGQPQHF
v_call: TRBV2; d_call: TRBD2; cdr3_length: 16; j_call: TRBJ2-1; clone_size: few; cdr3_nt: TGTGCCAGCAGTGAAGGGGGAGCGGGGGTCTACAATGAGCAGTTCTTC; cdr3_aa: CASSEGGAGVYNEQFF
v_call: TRBV12-3/TRBV12-4; d_call: -; cdr3_length: 10; j_call: TRBJ1-1; clone_size: -; cdr3_nt: TGTGCCAGTTCGGTTGGGGTGGCTTTCTTT; cdr3_aa: CASSVGVAFF
v_call: TRBV3-1; d_call: -; cdr3_length: 14; j_call: TRBJ1-1; clone_size: few; cdr3_nt: TGTGCCAGCAGCCAAGATACTCGGGGCACCGAAGCTTTCTTT; cdr3_aa: CASSQDTRGTEAFF
v_call: TRBV2; d_call: TRBD2; cdr3_length: 15; j_call: TRBJ2-3; clone_size: few; cdr3_nt: TGTGCCAGCAGCCTTGACGGGGGGGCGAGAGATACGCAGTATTTT; cdr3_aa: CASSLDGGARDTQYF
v_call: TRBV20-1; d_call: -; cdr3_length: 14; j_call: TRBJ2-1; clone_size: few; cdr3_nt: TGCAGTGCTAGTGGCGGACCCGCCTACAATGAGCAGTTCTTC; cdr3_aa: CSASGGPAYNEQFF
v_call: TRBV5-1; d_call: TRBD2; cdr3_length: 15; j_call: TRBJ2-5; clone_size: few; cdr3_nt: TGCGCCAGCAGCTCAGCGGGGTGGTCGGAAGAGACCCAGTACTTC; cdr3_aa: CASSSAGWSEETQYF
v_call: TRBV10-3; d_call: -; cdr3_length: 15; j_call: TRBJ2-7; clone_size: -; cdr3_nt: TGTGCCATCAGTGAGCCCGACAGGTACGGTTACGAGCAGTACTTC; cdr3_aa: CAISEPDRYGYEQYF